This is a list of T cell receptor beta chains from one sample in a study of cytomegalovirus exposure and HLA in healthy donors. Repertoires were generated with immunoSEQ multiplex PCR, while TCRdb's copy carries only in-frame clones and drops some. This sample has fewer than 120,000 clones, with over 60% found just once. The sample comprised PBMCs. These receptors all come from a man under 40 in good health and CMV-seropositive. Each CDR3 is given with its conserved first and last residue. The D gene is left open where the match is weak. Size is omitted from some rows. Given values are once, few, many or a class for expanded clones.

cdr3_nt: TGCGCCAGCAGGGCTAGCGGGGGGAGCCAAGAGACCCAGTACTTC
cdr3_aa: CASRASGGSQETQYF
d_call: TRBD2
clone_size: -
cdr3_length: 15
j_call: TRBJ2-5
v_call: TRBV5-1

cdr3_nt: TGTGCCAGTAGACAGGGCGATGGGGCCAACGTCCTGACTTTC
cdr3_aa: CASRQGDGANVLTF
d_call: TRBD1
clone_size: -
cdr3_length: 14
j_call: TRBJ2-6
v_call: TRBV27

cdr3_nt: TGTGCCTGGAACCAGGCGAGGACAATCGGATCCTATAATTCACCCCTCCACTTT
cdr3_aa: CAWNQARTIGSYNSPLHF
d_call: -
clone_size: -
cdr3_length: 18
j_call: TRBJ1-6
v_call: TRBV30

cdr3_nt: TGTGCCAGCTCACCGGGAGGGGAGCGTTCACCCCTCCACTTT
cdr3_aa: CASSPGGERSPLHF
d_call: -
clone_size: few
cdr3_length: 14
j_call: TRBJ1-6
v_call: TRBV18

cdr3_nt: TGTGCCAGCACCTTGGGGAGGCTAGCCCAAGATACGCAGTATTTT
cdr3_aa: CASTLGRLAQDTQYF
d_call: -
clone_size: -
cdr3_length: 15
j_call: TRBJ2-3
v_call: TRBV5-4

cdr3_nt: TGCGCCAGCAGCCAAGATTCTACGACAGATGGCTACACCTTC
cdr3_aa: CASSQDSTTDGYTF
d_call: -
clone_size: -
cdr3_length: 14
j_call: TRBJ1-2
v_call: TRBV4-1

cdr3_nt: TGCGCCAGCAGCAGAGCGTTAGAGACCCAGTACTTC
cdr3_aa: CASSRALETQYF
d_call: -
clone_size: -
cdr3_length: 12
j_call: TRBJ2-5
v_call: TRBV5-1

cdr3_nt: TGTGCCAGCAGCCCCAGGGCTAACTATGGCTACACCTTC
cdr3_aa: CASSPRANYGYTF
d_call: -
clone_size: -
cdr3_length: 13
j_call: TRBJ1-2
v_call: TRBV27

cdr3_nt: TGCGCCAGCAGCTTGGGTCAGGGCGGTAATCAGCCCCAGCATTTT
cdr3_aa: CASSLGQGGNQPQHF
d_call: -
clone_size: -
cdr3_length: 15
j_call: TRBJ1-5
v_call: TRBV5-1

cdr3_nt: TGCGCCAGCAGCCAGAGGTGGGGGGGCCTGTACGAGCAGTACTTC
cdr3_aa: CASSQRWGGLYEQYF
d_call: -
clone_size: -
cdr3_length: 15
j_call: TRBJ2-7
v_call: TRBV4-1

cdr3_nt: TGTGCCAGTAGTTCGCGACAGGGTGCCAGCAATCAGCCCCAGCATTTT
cdr3_aa: CASSSRQGASNQPQHF
d_call: TRBD1
clone_size: once
cdr3_length: 16
j_call: TRBJ1-5
v_call: TRBV19

cdr3_nt: TGTGCCAGCAGCGGGACAATGAACACTGAAGCTTTCTTT
cdr3_aa: CASSGTMNTEAFF
d_call: -
clone_size: -
cdr3_length: 13
j_call: TRBJ1-1
v_call: TRBV9

cdr3_nt: TGTGCCAGCAGTGAAAAGCAGGGGCCCGCCTACGAGCAGTACTTC
cdr3_aa: CASSEKQGPAYEQYF
d_call: -
clone_size: once
cdr3_length: 15
j_call: TRBJ2-7
v_call: TRBV6-1

cdr3_nt: TGTGCCAGTAGTATGAGCGGTGCAACAGATACGCAGTATTTT
cdr3_aa: CASSMSGATDTQYF
d_call: -
clone_size: once
cdr3_length: 14
j_call: TRBJ2-3
v_call: TRBV19

cdr3_nt: TGTGCCAGCAGCCAAGATCTTGCCGCGCCCCAAGAGACCCAGTACTTC
cdr3_aa: CASSQDLAAPQETQYF
d_call: -
clone_size: -
cdr3_length: 16
j_call: TRBJ2-5
v_call: TRBV14

cdr3_nt: TGTGCCAGCAGTCACCTCATTAGCGGGGGCCACAATGAGCAGTTCTTC
cdr3_aa: CASSHLISGGHNEQFF
d_call: TRBD2
clone_size: -
cdr3_length: 16
j_call: TRBJ2-1
v_call: TRBV27

cdr3_nt: TGTGCCAGCAGTTACCGCGGGCCTTCCTACAATGAGCAGTTCTTC
cdr3_aa: CASSYRGPSYNEQFF
d_call: -
clone_size: -
cdr3_length: 15
j_call: TRBJ2-1
v_call: TRBV6-6